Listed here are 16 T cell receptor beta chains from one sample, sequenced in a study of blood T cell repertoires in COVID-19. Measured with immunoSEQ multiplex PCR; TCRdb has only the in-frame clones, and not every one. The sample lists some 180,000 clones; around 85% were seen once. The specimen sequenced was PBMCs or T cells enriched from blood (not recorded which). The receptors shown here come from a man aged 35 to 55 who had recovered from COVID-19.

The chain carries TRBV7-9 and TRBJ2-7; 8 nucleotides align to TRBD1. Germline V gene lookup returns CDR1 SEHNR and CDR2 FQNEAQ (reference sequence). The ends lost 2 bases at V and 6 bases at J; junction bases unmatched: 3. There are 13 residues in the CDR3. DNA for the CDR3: TGTGCCAGCAGCTTACAGGGGGCGTCCGAGCAGTACTTC. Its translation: CASSLQGASEQYF.

The CDR3 reads CASSLQYRGPAGELFF. The CDR3 nucleotides read TGTGCCAGCAGTTTACAATACAGGGGGCCGGCCGGGGAGCTGTTTTTT. The chain carries TRBV28 and TRBJ2-2; 9 bases align to TRBD1. This CDR3 comprises 16 residues. Germline CDR1 reads MDHEN; CDR2 reads SYDVKM. Trimming removed 2 bases from V and 6 bases from J; junction bases left unmatched: 7.

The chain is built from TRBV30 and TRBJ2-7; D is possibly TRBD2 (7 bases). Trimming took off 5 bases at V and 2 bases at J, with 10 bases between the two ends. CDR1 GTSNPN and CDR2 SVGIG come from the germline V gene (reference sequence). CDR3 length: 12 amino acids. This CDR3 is CAWRRGPYEQYF. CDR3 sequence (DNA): TGTGCCTGGCGGCGGGGGCCCTACGAGCAGTACTTC.

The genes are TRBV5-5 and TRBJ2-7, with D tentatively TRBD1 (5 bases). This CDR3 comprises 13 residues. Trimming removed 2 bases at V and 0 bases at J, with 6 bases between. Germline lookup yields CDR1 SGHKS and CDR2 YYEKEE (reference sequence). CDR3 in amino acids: CASSFGHSYEQYF. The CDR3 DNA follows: TGTGCCAGCAGCTTTGGACACTCCTACGAGCAGTACTTC. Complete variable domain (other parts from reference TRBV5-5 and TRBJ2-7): DAGVTQSPTHLIKTRGQQVTLRCSPISGHKSVSWYQQVLGQGPQFIFQYYEKEERGRGNFPDRFSARQFPNYSSELNVNALLLGDSALYLCASSFGHSYEQYFGPGTRLTVT.

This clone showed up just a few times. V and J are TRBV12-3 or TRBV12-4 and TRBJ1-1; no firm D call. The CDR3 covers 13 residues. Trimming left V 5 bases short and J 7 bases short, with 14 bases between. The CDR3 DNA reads TGTGCCAGCAGTGCCATCCTTGAGAGTGAAGCTTTCTTT. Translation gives CASSAILESEAFF.

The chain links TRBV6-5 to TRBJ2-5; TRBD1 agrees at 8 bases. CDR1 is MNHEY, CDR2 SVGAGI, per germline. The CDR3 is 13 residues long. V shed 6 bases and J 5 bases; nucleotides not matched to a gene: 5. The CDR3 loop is CASRRTGYETQYF. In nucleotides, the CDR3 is TGTGCCAGCAGGAGGACAGGGTACGAGACCCAGTACTTC.

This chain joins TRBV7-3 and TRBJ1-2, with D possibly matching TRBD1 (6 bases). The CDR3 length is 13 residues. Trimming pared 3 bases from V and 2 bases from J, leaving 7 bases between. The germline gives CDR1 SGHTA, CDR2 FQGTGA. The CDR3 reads CASSFTGNYGYTF. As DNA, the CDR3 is TGTGCCAGCAGCTTTACAGGGAACTATGGCTACACCTTC.

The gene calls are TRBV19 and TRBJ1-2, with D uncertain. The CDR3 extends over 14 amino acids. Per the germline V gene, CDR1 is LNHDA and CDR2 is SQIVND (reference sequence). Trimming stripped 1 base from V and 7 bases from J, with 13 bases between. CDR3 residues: CASSIGTVFSGYTF. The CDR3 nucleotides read TGTGCCAGTAGTATAGGAACGGTCTTTAGTGGCTACACCTTC.

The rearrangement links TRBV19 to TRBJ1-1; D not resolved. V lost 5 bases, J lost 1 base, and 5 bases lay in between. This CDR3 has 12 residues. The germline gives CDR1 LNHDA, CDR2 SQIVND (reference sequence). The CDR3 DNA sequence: TGTGCCAGTAGTTACGGGAACACTGAAGCTTTCTTT. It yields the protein CASSYGNTEAFF.

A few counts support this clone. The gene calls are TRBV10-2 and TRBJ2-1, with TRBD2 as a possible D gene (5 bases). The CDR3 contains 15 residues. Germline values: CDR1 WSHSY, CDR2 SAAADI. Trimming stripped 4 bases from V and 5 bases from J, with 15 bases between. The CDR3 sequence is CASSVTAALDNEQFF. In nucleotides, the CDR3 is TGCGCCAGCAGTGTTACAGCGGCTTTGGACAATGAGCAGTTCTTC.

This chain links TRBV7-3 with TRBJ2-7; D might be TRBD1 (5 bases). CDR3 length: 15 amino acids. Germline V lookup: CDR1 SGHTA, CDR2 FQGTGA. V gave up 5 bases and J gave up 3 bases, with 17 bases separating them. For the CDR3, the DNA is TGTGCCAGCAGCCCTGGCGCAGGGAATTTCTACGAGCAGTACTTC. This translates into CASSPGAGNFYEQYF. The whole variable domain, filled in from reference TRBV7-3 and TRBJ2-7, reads GAGVSQTPSNKVTEKGKYVELRCDPISGHTALYWYRQSLGQGPEFLIYFQGTGAADDSGLPNDRFFAVRPEGSVSTLKIQRTERGDSAVYLCASSPGAGNFYEQYFGPGTRLTVT.

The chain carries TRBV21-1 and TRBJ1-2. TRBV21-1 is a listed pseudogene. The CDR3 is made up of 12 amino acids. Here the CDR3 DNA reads TGTGCCAGCTTTTACTTGCCCTATGGCTACACCTTC. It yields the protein CASFYLPYGYTF.

The CDR3 reads CASSQRRTGTEAFF. The CDR3 DNA sequence: TGTGCCAGCAGCCAACGGAGAACAGGAACTGAAGCTTTCTTT. V is TRBV3-1 (or the pseudogene TRBV3-2) and J is TRBJ1-1; D perhaps matches TRBD1 (5 bases). This CDR3 comprises 14 residues. Germline V CDR1 and CDR2: LGHDT, YNNKEL (reference sequence). V was clipped by 2 bases and J by 5 bases, with 12 bases between them.

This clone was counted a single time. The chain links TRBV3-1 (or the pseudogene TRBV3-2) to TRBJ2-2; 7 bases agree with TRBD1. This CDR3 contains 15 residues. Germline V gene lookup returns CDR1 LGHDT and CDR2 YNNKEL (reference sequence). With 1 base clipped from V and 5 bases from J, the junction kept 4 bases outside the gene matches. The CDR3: CASSQGQGWTGELFF. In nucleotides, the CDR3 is TGTGCCAGCAGCCAAGGACAGGGATGGACCGGGGAGCTGTTTTTT.

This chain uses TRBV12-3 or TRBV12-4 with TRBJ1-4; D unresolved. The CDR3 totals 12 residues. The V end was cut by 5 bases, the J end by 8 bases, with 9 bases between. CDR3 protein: CASSVTVEKLFF. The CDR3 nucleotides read TGTGCCAGCAGTGTTACAGTAGAAAAACTGTTTTTT.

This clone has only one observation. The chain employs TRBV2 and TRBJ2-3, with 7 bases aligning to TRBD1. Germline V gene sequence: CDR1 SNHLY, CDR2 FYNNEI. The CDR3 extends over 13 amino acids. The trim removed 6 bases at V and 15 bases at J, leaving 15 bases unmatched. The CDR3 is CASSPSFDRQGYF. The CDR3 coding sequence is TGTGCCAGCAGCCCGTCATTCGATAGACAGGGTTATTTT.